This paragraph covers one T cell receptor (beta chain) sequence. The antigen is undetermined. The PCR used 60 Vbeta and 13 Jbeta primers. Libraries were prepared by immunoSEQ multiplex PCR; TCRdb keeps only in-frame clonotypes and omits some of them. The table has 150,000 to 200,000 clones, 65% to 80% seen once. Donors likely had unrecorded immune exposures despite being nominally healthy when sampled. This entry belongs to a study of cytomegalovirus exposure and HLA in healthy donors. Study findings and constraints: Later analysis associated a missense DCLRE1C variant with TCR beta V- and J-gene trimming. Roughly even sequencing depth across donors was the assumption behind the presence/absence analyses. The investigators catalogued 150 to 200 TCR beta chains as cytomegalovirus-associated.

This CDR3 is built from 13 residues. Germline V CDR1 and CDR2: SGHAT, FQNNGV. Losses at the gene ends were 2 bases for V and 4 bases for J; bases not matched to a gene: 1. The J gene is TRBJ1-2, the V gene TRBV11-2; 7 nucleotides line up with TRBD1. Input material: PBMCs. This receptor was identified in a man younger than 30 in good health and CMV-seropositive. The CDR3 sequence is CASSLRQGYGYTF. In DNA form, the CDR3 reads TGTGCCAGCAGCTTACGACAGGGCTATGGCTACACCTTC.